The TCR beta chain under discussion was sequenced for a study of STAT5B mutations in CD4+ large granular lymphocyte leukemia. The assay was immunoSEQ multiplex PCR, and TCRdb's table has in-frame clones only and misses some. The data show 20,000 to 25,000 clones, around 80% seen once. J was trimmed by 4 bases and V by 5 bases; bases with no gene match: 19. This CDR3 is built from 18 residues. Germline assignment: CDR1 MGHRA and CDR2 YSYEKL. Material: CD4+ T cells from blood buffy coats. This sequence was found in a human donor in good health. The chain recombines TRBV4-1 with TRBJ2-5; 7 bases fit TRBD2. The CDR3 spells CASSLGPLLAGAAETQYF. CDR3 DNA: TGCGCCAGCAGCTTGGGTCCCCTTCTCGCGGGAGCTGCAGAGACCCAGTACTTC.